What follows are 16 T cell receptor beta chains derived from one specimen sequenced in a study of blood T cell repertoires in COVID-19. Sequencing used immunoSEQ multiplex PCR; TCRdb keeps in-frame clones, though not all of them. The sample contains approximately 50,000 clones, about 85% of which appear only once. Material: peripheral blood. The origin of the receptors is a human donor in a cohort sampled during active COVID-19.

This chain connects TRBV4-3 to TRBJ1-1; tentatively, D is TRBD1 (5 bases). The CDR3 runs to 14 residues. V lost 0 bases and J lost 7, with 12 bases in between. CDR1 and CDR2 from the germline V gene are LGHNA and YSLEER. The CDR3 protein is CASSQDFREGEAFF. CDR3 in DNA: TGCGCCAGCAGCCAAGATTTCAGGGAAGGTGAAGCTTTCTTT.

The J gene is TRBJ2-1, the V gene TRBV28, with TRBD2 matching 11 bases. The germline V gene has CDR1 MDHEN and CDR2 SYDVKM. J gave up 6 bases and V 2 bases, and 9 bases lay outside the gene matches. This CDR3 has 17 residues. The CDR3 DNA sequence: TGTGCCAGCAGTTTAGACTTAGCGGGAGGGCCGGGCAATGAGCAGTTCTTC. Translated: CASSLDLAGGPGNEQFF.

The chain employs TRBV5-1 and TRBJ1-4; possible D gene TRBD1, 6 bases. V lost 6 bases to trimming and J lost 3 bases, with 15 bases between them. Germline CDR1 and CDR2: SGHRS and YFSETQ. This CDR3 comprises 15 residues. CDR3 coding DNA: TGCGCCAGCACGGACAGCTCAGGGGCTAATGAAAAACTGTTTTTT. Amino acids: CASTDSSGANEKLFF.

The rearrangement joins TRBV1 to TRBJ2-7; TRBD1, as called in the table, went unchecked against the DNA. TRBV1 is a documented pseudogene. The CDR3 loop spans 14 amino acids. The CDR3 DNA sequence: TGCACCAGCAGCCATCGGGACAGGAACTACGAGCAGTACTTC. Translation gives CTSSHRDRNYEQYF.

In this sample, this clone turned up a few times. This chain joins TRBV5-8 and TRBJ1-1; D ambiguous. Germline lookup yields CDR1 SGHTS and CDR2 YDEGEE. The CDR3 consists of 11 residues. V shed 7 bases and J shed 1 base, with 5 bases lying between them. The CDR3 nucleotides are TGTGCCAGCCCAGGGAACACTGAAGCTTTCTTT. This sequence encodes CASPGNTEAFF. Using reference TRBV5-8 and TRBJ1-1 for the parts outside the CDR3, the full variable domain is EAGVTQSPTHLIKTRGQQATLRCSPISGHTSVYWYQQALGLGLQFLLWYDEGEERNRGNFPPRFSGRQFPNYSSELNVNALELEDSALYLCASPGNTEAFFGQGTRLTVV.

The CDR3 bases are TGTGCCAGCAGTTATTCAGTTAGCAATCAGCCCCAGCATTTT. It codes for CASSYSVSNQPQHF. This chain links TRBV6-5 with TRBJ1-5, with D uncertain. The V gene lost 3 bases and the J gene lost 0 bases, with 6 bases spanning the gap. The germline V gene has CDR1 MNHEY and CDR2 SVGAGI. The CDR3 runs to 14 residues.

The chain is built from TRBV6-5 and TRBJ1-1; D is unclear. Trimming cost V 7 bases and J 4 bases, with 13 bases left between them. The CDR3 consists of 13 residues. From germline, CDR1 is MNHEY and CDR2 SVGAGI. CDR3 nucleotide sequence: TGTGCCAGCAAAGGAACGGGGTTCACTGAAGCTTTCTTT. Translating it yields CASKGTGFTEAFF.

The chain joins TRBV28 to TRBJ1-4, with 7 bases lining up with TRBD1. The CDR3 totals 15 residues. J lost 7 bases, V lost 5 bases, and 10 bases had no gene match. Looked up from germline, CDR1 is MDHEN and CDR2 is SYDVKM. The CDR3 DNA reads TGTGCCAGCAGTGAAAACAGGGGCCTACTTGAAAAACTGTTTTTT. Translating gives CASSENRGLLEKLFF.

This clone was observed once. The CDR3 DNA is TGTGCCAGCAGCCAAGATGGGACAGGAGGGAGTGAAAAACTGTTTTTT. Residues: CASSQDGTGGSEKLFF. The gene calls are TRBV4-2 and TRBJ1-4; 8 bases match TRBD1. This CDR3 is built from 16 residues. From germline, CDR1 is LGHNA and CDR2 YNFKEQ. After removal of 0 bases from V and 7 bases from J, the junction contained 7 bases not matched to a gene.

The V and J genes are TRBV7-2 and TRBJ1-4; D gene uncertain. The ends were cut back, 5 bases at V and 0 bases at J, with 10 bases in the middle. CDR1 SGHTA and CDR2 FQGNSA come from the germline V gene. The CDR3 runs to 15 residues. CDR3 coding DNA: TGTGCCAGCAGCCCCCGGGGTCCAACTAATGAAAAACTGTTTTTT. Translated, it gives CASSPRGPTNEKLFF.

The chain recombines TRBV29-1 with TRBJ1-1; D is perhaps TRBD1 (6 bases). This CDR3 comprises 15 residues. Germline assignment: CDR1 SQVTM and CDR2 ANQGSEA. The V end lost 8 bases, the J end lost 4 bases, and 23 bases lay between the germline ends. CDR3 nucleotide sequence: TGCAGCCACTCAGGGGAGCAGGCCATTCTCACTGAAGCTTTCTTT. This translates into CSHSGEQAILTEAFF.

The chain joins TRBV6-5 to TRBJ1-5, with D hard to call. CDR3 size: 13 residues. Per the germline V gene, CDR1 is MNHEY and CDR2 is SVGAGI. V was shortened by 6 bases and J by 4 bases, with 10 bases between the two germline ends. As DNA, the CDR3 is TGTGCCAGCAGGGGGAGGTCAAATCAGCCCCAGCATTTT. Its translation is CASRGRSNQPQHF.

V usage is TRBV24-1 and J usage is TRBJ2-5; 14 nucleotides agree with TRBD2. Germline lookup yields CDR1 KGHDR and CDR2 SFDVKD. With V trimmed by 7 bases and J by 5 bases, 8 bases remained unmatched. CDR3 length: 16 residues. CDR3 nucleotide sequence: TGTGCCACCAGCTCCGAGGGACTAGCGGGAGTGGAGACCCAGTACTTC. It is translated as CATSSEGLAGVETQYF.

J is TRBJ2-5 and V is TRBV9; 10 nucleotides agree with TRBD2. CDR3 length equals 15 residues. Germline-derived CDR1 and CDR2 are SGDLS and YYNGEE. With V trimmed by 4 bases and J by 5 bases, 8 bases remained unmatched. The CDR3 DNA sequence: TGTGCCAGCAGCAATAGCGGGGGGCTGGACGAGACCCAGTACTTC. Translated, it gives CASSNSGGLDETQYF.

The genes are TRBV5-4 and TRBJ2-3, with a tentative D call TRBD2 (6 bases). Trimming removed 6 bases at V and 0 bases at J, with 14 bases between. This CDR3 region has 15 residues. CDR1 SGHNT and CDR2 YYREEE come from the germline V gene (reference sequence). The CDR3 reads CASTGGSLSTDTQYF. CDR3 coding DNA: TGTGCCAGCACCGGGGGTTCTCTCAGCACAGATACGCAGTATTTT.

This clone was observed a single time. This sequence joins TRBV6-5 and TRBJ2-5; D is perhaps TRBD1 (6 bases). The V end was cut by 0 bases, the J end by 4 bases, with 12 bases between. The CDR3 spans 15 residues. Germline-derived CDR1 and CDR2 are MNHEY and SVGAGI. CDR3 bases: TGTGCCAGCAGTTACTCCCGACAGGTGGGAGAGACCCAGTACTTC. Protein: CASSYSRQVGETQYF.